One sample yielded the 3 T cell receptor beta chains listed below, sequenced in a study of CD4 T cells in relation to SARS-CoV-2 and coronaviruses. The unexposed donors gave CD4+ T cells in about 2010-2019, prior to COVID-19. CD4+ T cells were isolated from the cells after about ten days of culture. TCRdb's copy holds only in-frame clones and misses some; the assay was immunoSEQ multiplex PCR. There are roughly 21,000 clones in the sample; around three quarters occur only once, and about 15% lies in the top ten. These receptors lack a known antigen. Sequences were obtained from CD4+ T cells from PBMCs, cultured in vitro. These receptors were collected from a human donor in good health.

The rearrangement joins TRBV19 to TRBJ1-5; TRBD1 matches 8 bases. Germline trimming cut 7 bases from V and 6 bases from J; bases unmatched to any gene: 8. CDR1 and CDR2 (germline): LNHDA, SQIVND (reference sequence). The CDR3 contains 14 residues. The CDR3 protein is CASTETGAIQPQHF. DNA of the CDR3: TGTGCCAGTACGGAGACAGGGGCTATTCAGCCCCAGCATTTT.

This rearrangement joins TRBV2 to TRBJ2-5, with D possibly TRBD2 on 6 matching bases. CDR3 length: 13 amino acids. Looked up from germline, CDR1 is SNHLY and CDR2 is FYNNEI. The V gene lost 6 bases and the J gene lost 4 bases, with 12 bases spanning the gap. The CDR3 coding sequence is TGTGCCAGCAGATTCGGGGGTGGAGAGACCCAGTACTTC. Encoded protein: CASRFGGGETQYF.

The rearrangement joins TRBV21-1 to TRBJ1-4. TRBV21-1 is a pseudogene. This CDR3 spans 15 amino acids. The chain's CDR3 is CASSKVGQQNEKLFF. The CDR3 DNA follows: TGTGCCAGCAGCAAAGTCGGGCAGCAGAATGAAAAACTGTTTTTT.